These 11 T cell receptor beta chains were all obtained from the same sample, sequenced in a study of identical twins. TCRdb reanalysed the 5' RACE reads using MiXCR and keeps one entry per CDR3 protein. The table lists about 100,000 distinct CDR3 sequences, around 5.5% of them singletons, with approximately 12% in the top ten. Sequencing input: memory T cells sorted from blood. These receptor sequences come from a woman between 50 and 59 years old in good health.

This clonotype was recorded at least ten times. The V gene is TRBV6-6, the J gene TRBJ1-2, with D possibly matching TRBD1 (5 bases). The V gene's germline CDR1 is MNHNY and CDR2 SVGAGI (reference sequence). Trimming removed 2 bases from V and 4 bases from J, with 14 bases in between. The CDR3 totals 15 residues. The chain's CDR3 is CASSYGHQEPYGYTF. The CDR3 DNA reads TGTGCCAGCAGTTACGGACACCAGGAACCCTATGGCTACACCTTC.

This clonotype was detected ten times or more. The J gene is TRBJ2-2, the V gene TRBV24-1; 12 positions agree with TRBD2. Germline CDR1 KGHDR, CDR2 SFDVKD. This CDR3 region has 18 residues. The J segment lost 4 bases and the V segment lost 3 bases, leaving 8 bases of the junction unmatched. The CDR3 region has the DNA TGTGCCACCAGTGATGCCCGGCTAGCGGGAGGGTTCACCGGGGAGCTGTTTTTT. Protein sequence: CATSDARLAGGFTGELFF.

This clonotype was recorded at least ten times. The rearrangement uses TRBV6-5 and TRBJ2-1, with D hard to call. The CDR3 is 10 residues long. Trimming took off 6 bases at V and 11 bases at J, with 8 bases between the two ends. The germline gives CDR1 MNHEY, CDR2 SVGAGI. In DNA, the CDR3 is TGTGCCAGCAGCCACACCAAGCAGTTCTTC. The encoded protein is CASSHTKQFF.

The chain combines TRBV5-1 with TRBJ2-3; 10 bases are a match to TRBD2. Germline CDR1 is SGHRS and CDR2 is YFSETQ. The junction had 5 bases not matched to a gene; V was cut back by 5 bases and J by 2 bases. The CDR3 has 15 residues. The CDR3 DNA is TGCGCCAGCAGGACAGCGGGAGGGGACACAGATACGCAGTATTTT. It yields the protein CASRTAGGDTDTQYF.

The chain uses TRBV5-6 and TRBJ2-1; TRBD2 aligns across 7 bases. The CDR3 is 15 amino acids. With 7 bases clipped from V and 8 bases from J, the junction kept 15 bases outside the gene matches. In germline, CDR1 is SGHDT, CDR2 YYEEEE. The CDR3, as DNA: TGTGCCAGCCTCCTTGGCGGGAGAATTACCGATGAGCAGTTCTTC. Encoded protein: CASLLGGRITDEQFF.

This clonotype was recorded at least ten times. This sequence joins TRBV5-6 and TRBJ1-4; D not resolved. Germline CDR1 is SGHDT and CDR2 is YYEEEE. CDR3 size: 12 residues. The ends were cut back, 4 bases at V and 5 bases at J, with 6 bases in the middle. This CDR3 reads CASSRPNEKLFF. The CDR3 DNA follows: TGTGCCAGCAGCCGACCCAATGAAAAACTGTTTTTT.

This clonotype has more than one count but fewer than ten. DNA of the CDR3: TGTGCCAGTAGTATACAGGCCTGGCAGCAGACCCAGTACTTC. This sequence encodes CASSIQAWQQTQYF. This rearrangement joins TRBV19 to TRBJ2-5; D ambiguous. The V gene's germline CDR1 is LNHDA and CDR2 SQIVND (reference sequence). The ends were cut back, 2 bases at V and 6 bases at J, with 13 bases in the middle. This CDR3 is 14 amino acids long.

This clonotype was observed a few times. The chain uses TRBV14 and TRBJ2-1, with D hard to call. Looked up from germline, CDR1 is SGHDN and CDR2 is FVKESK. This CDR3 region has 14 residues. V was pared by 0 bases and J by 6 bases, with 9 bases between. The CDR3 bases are TGTGCCAGCAGCCAAGATCTGCTGCGCAATGAGCAGTTCTTC. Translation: CASSQDLLRNEQFF.

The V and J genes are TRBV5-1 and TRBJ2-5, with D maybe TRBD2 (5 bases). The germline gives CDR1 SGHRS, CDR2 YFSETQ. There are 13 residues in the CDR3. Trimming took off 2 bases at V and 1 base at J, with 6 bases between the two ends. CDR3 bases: TGCGCCAGCAGCTTCGCGGGCCAAGAGACCCAGTACTTC. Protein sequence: CASSFAGQETQYF.

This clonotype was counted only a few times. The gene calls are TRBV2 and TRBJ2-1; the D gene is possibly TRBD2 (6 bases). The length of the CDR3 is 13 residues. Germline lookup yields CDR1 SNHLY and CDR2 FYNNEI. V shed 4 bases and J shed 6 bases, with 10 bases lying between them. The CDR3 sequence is CASSGLVSNEQFF. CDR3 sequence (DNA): TGTGCCAGCAGTGGACTAGTTAGCAATGAGCAGTTCTTC.

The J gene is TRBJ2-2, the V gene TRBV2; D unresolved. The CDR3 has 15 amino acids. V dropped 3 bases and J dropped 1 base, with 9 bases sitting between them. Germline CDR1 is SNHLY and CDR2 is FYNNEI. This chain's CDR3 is CASSETWMNTGELFF. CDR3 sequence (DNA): TGTGCCAGCAGTGAGACATGGATGAACACCGGGGAGCTGTTTTTT.